This T cell receptor beta chain was captured by sequencing in a study of cytomegalovirus exposure and HLA in healthy donors (dated by TCRdb to 2016 to 2017). Study-level background: According to an earlier analysis of a few hundred of the donors, about 179 million T cells yielded 117 million unique TCR beta sequences and less than 300 Gb of sequence data. The number of donors typed differed by locus, with roughly 620-630 for A, B, C, DRB1 and DQB1, about 500 for DQA1, 600 to 610 for DPA1, and some 470 for DPB1. A later genetic analysis took genome-wide SNP genotypes for about 55% of the 666 donors and used that subset as a discovery cohort. An early release covering around 630 HLA-typed donors comprised about 290 gigabases of sequencing data and approximately 85 million unique TCR sequences. HLA typing included class I and class II loci at four-digit resolution. The genetic ancestry cluster associated with self-reported Caucasian donors included 81% of the roughly 390 genotyped donors. In a later analysis, previously published TCR beta repertoires from 550 to 750 donors were re-analyzed and high-resolution HLA genotyping was added so that TCR occurrence patterns could be studied. The study aimed to test whether signatures of past pathogen exposure could be identified by cataloging public T cell receptors. Rather than using new phenotypic data, the later analysis identified candidate immune exposures from TCR beta sequences and from how often those sequences occurred across donors. Donor age, sex, ethnicity and CMV serostatus were collected together with the repertoire data. The study used immunosequencing to profile the T cell repertoires of 600 to 850 subjects and linked those repertoires to cytomegalovirus serostatus. High-throughput TCR immunosequencing, statistical association of individual TCRs with disease status, and machine learning were combined to predict cytomegalovirus infection status. All discovery cohort repertoires had been generated using a single sequencing platform. Besides the first cohort of approximately 670 subjects, a separate validation cohort made up of 120 different subjects was used. A handful of DR-DQ haplotypes were treated as single units for association and clustering because of strong linkage in the cohort. On average, roughly 250,000 unique TCR beta nucleotide sequences were sequenced per donor among some 430 genotyped donors of the cohort, with around 19% of those sequences being non-productive. In an earlier analysis of a few hundred of the donors, high-throughput TCR beta sequencing was used to judge whether each TCR beta V gene segment behaved as functional or pseudogenic. What the authors observed across the whole study: A later analysis found that most CMV-associated TCR beta chains appeared HLA-restricted, with HLA associations seemingly driven largely by CMV exposure. It was suggested by the authors that the approach could potentially be generalized to other disease states and immunological phenotypes. In an earlier analysis of several hundred of the donors, most TCR beta V segments were observed in productive rearrangements about 87% or about 30% of the time, broadly matching IMGT annotations. The classifier was reported to diagnose cytomegalovirus status with high specificity and sensitivity in both the original cohort and the validation cohort. In vitro tests confirmed that a few of the cytomegalovirus-associated TCR beta chains recognize cytomegalovirus antigens. When HLA alleles, especially DR and DQ, strongly co-occurred, TCR associations were difficult to assign to individual alleles. In this cohort, only TCR beta chains were sequenced, and detectable features were limited by the absence of alpha or paired-chain data. The 87-base-pair reads could not distinguish some IMGT-functional V segments, including TRBV6-2 and TRBV6-3, so those segments were excluded. Specific HLA alleles were associated with 15,000 to 20,000 TCR beta sequences at a false discovery rate of 0.05 in a later analysis. Across donors, most TCR sequences were observed very rarely, whereas some public TCRs were present in many individuals. Correlated functional status among segregating V segments might be attributable to linkage disequilibrium, but an unknown experimental factor could not be ruled out. Presence/absence analyses assumed roughly uniform sequencing depth across donors, an assumption that may not hold. Several of the top co-occurrence clusters appeared to be linked to parvovirus B19, influenza, CMV and Epstein-Barr virus, according to a later analysis. In a later genetic analysis, fewer N-insertions in productive TCRs were reported among donors in an Asian-associated ancestry cluster than the roughly 700-donor mean. In a later analysis, HLA-associated TCR beta chains were found to be more clonally expanded and to have lower generation probabilities than equally common non-associated chains. Because some donors lacked HLA typing at each locus, the association tests relied only on the typed subset. The study gave a list of under 200 TCR beta chains associated with cytomegalovirus. A further reported finding was that TCR beta sequences accurately predicted the HLA-A and HLA-B alleles for most subjects in the first cohort. CMV serostatus was the only immune exposure information available for the cohort. A later genetic analysis associated a missense DCLRE1C variant with V-gene and J-gene trimming of TCR beta chains, and an independent cohort replicated the association. Because counts were too low, roughly 18 rarely observed V segments, including chromosome 9 orphons, were left out of the earlier analysis of over 550 of the donors. The sequencing pipeline was judged likely to have produced a cluster of highly shared sequence variants as a technical artifact. In a later analysis, the rate of TCR association differed among HLA loci, with DRB1 alleles having the most associated TCRs and HLA-C alleles having the fewest.

The CDR3 runs 14 residues from the cysteine to the phenylalanine. This entry keeps only the CDR3 DNA: 42 bases, framed from base 1. V gives up 2 bases and J gives up 6 bases, and the segment between their germline ends measures 8 bases. Per the germline V gene, SGHTA is the CDR1 and FQGTGA is the CDR2. The cohort consisted of more than 650 healthy bone marrow donors. All cohort members were sampled while nominally healthy, although unrecorded immune exposures were likely present. The donor was CMV seropositive and belonged to the group of about 290 seropositive cohort members. A peripheral blood sample was collected from each donor, and TCR beta sequencing was performed on peripheral blood mononuclear cells. Genomic DNA was extracted from the blood cell samples with the Qiagen DNeasy Blood Extraction Kit. Comment on this clone: What this receptor recognizes is not known. It has no much larger one-base neighbor in the sample; base qualities were not kept.

The library came from the immunoSEQ multiplex PCR assay. For the multiplex PCR, a mixture combining 60 forward primers for TCR Vbeta segments and 13 reverse primers for TCR Jbeta segments was used. The CDR3 region of rearranged TCR beta genes was amplified from genomic DNA by a multiplex PCR assay. Amplified TCR beta libraries were sequenced as 87-base-pair reads on the Illumina HiSeq System. Concerning the study's data processing: A later analysis counted tens of millions of unique TCR beta chains across the 650 to 800 repertoires, and 9 million to 14 million of these chains were shared by at least two donors. A nearest-neighbor algorithm error-corrected the raw reads and collapsed the reads into unique sequences, merging closely related sequences to remove PCR and sequencing errors. To assign V, D and J gene segments, CDR3 sequences were aligned to IMGT reference sequences. Each retained sequence needed at least a six-nucleotide match to both a V gene segment and a J gene segment. A rearrangement counted as productive if the CDR3 had no stop codons and remained in frame with V and J, and every other rearrangement counted as non-productive. CDR3 was defined by IMGT convention, running from the second conserved V-encoded cysteine to the conserved J-encoded phenylalanine. Sequences without an unambiguous match to a single V gene segment were excluded from the earlier analysis of approximately 600 of the donors. In an earlier analysis of 450 to 700 of the donors, V segments were called functional above 56.7% productive rearrangements and were called segregating when the between-donor standard deviation exceeded 5%. A statistical classification framework was built to diagnose cytomegalovirus status from the catalog of TCR beta chain sequences. In a later analysis, V and J genes were assigned by comparing TCR nucleotide sequences against IMGT/GENE-DB human TR gene sequences. Using the TCRdist pipeline, a later analysis assigned CDR3 sequences along with most-parsimonious VDJ recombination scenarios. In a later analysis, every TCR beta chain was defined by the combination of its CDR3 amino acid sequence and its V-gene family, and reads without a unique V-gene family were dropped. As a way to deal with suspected cross-contamination and a sequencing artifact, a later analysis dropped hundreds of nucleotide sequences that were highly shared and had low generation probability. For each public chain, a later analysis derived a clonal expansion index from normalized ranks of inferred template counts within each repertoire. In a later analysis, generation probabilities were computed with a VDJ recombination model fitted to out-of-frame rearrangements, and the resulting probabilities were checked against IGoR. A later analysis scored TCR-TCR, TCR-HLA and TCR-CMV co-occurrence with hypergeometric tests, applying a repertoire-size bias correction to TCR pairs. A later analysis estimated false discovery rates by permuting HLA or CMV assignments 20 times. In a later analysis, co-occurring TCRs were grouped using DBSCAN, with TCRdist sequence similarity added in when clustering inside HLA-allele-positive subsets. Co-occurrence clustering excluded repertoires with fewer than 30,000 or more than 120,000 public chains, plus five with anomalous nucleotide sharing. TCRdb mirrors the immuneACCESS table, restricted to in-frame sequences. Some clones are absent from its copies; in checked studies, under half trace to an unresolved V gene, and the reason for the others is unknown. V, J and clone size derive from that table, while D and trimming were established from the DNA sequence. This sample holds approximately 190,000 clones; over 65% were observed only once. The top ten clones comprise roughly 2.6% of the sample.

Sequenced input: PBMCs. In this chain, TRBV7-3 is recombined with TRBJ1-6; TRBD1 is a possible D gene, resting on 5 matching bases. The clonotype comes from a woman between 45 and 65 years old in good health and CMV-seropositive. The CDR3 amino acid sequence is: CASSLETVNSPLHF. The nucleotides read TGTGCCAGCAGCTTAGAGACAGTTAATTCACCCCTCCACTTT.